This T cell receptor beta chain appears in the sequencing data of a study of cytomegalovirus exposure and HLA in healthy donors. Across the whole study: The 110 or so validation repertoires, a later analysis reported, used the same platform as the 666 first-cohort repertoires. General observations from the study: Subsequent analysis showed first-cohort TCR clusters tending to co-occur in 120 validation repertoires. Cytomegalovirus-associated TCR beta chains were listed, numbering over 150. In vitro, three CMV-associated chains proved specific for CMV antigens.

This clone has only one observation. Its antigen is undetermined. CDR3 size: 14 residues. V was pared by 0 bases and J by 0 bases, with 5 bases between. In germline, CDR1 is GTSNPN, CDR2 SVGIG (reference sequence). Assay: immunoSEQ multiplex PCR; the TCRdb copy retains only in-frame clones and omits some. The sample yields around 91,000 clones, approximately 93% seen once. The TCR sequence derives from a woman in her twenties or thirties in good health and CMV-seropositive. Sequenced: PBMCs. The rearrangement uses TRBV30 and TRBJ2-2; no firm D call. CDR3 residues: CAWSVQANTGELFF. The CDR3 nucleotides read TGTGCCTGGAGTGTACAAGCGAACACCGGGGAGCTGTTTTTT.